The 7 T cell receptor beta chains given below trace back to one sample, sequenced in a study of blood T cells in healthy people across ages. Then a second PCR, running about 7 to 11 cycles, was carried out with a sample-barcoded 5' primer and a J-beta primer mix. TCRdb recomputed calls from the 5' RACE reads with MiXCR, one row per CDR3 protein. The sample has 700,000 to 850,000 distinct CDR3 sequences; roughly 34% are singletons. Sequencing was performed on blood. These receptors were taken from a man aged 18 to 30 in good health.

This chain uses TRBV7-2 with TRBJ2-4; D is perhaps TRBD1 (6 bases). The CDR3 loop spans 13 amino acids. V was pared by 4 bases and J by 7 bases, with 11 bases between. CDR1 and CDR2 (germline): SGHTA, FQGNSA. CDR3 sequence: CASSSGHSNIQYF. The CDR3 DNA sequence: TGTGCCAGCAGCTCGGGACATTCGAACATTCAGTACTTC.

The V and J genes are TRBV27 and TRBJ1-2, with D possibly matching TRBD1 (5 bases). CDR3 size: 14 residues. Germline CDR1 is MNHEY and CDR2 is SMNVEV (reference sequence). Trimming removed 2 bases from V and 5 bases from J, with 12 bases in between. The CDR3 here is CASSLRGVGYGYTF. DNA of the CDR3: TGTGCCAGCAGTTTACGGGGGGTCGGGTATGGCTACACCTTC.

There are many counts of this clonotype. The rearrangement joins TRBV12-3 or TRBV12-4 to TRBJ2-4, with unresolved D. The DNA end is more similar to TRBJ2-7, so the J call may be wrong. This CDR3 has 13 residues. The DNA for the CDR3 is TGTGCCAGCAGTTTAAGGGAATGGGGCGAGCAGTACTTC. Its translation: CASSLREWGEQYF.

The count of this clonotype is one. A much more abundant neighbour one base away suggests this may be a read error. V and J are TRBV12-3 or TRBV12-4 and TRBJ2-1; weak D call: TRBD2 (5 bases). The CDR3 has 15 amino acids. The germline V and J ends were trimmed by 6 bases and 2 bases, with 14 bases remaining between them. This chain's CDR3 is CASRGMAGPYNEQFF. The CDR3 region has the DNA TGTGCCAGCAGAGGGATGGCGGGTCCCTACAATGAGCAGTTCTTC.

In its sample, this clonotype was seen a few times. The rearrangement uses TRBV4-2 and TRBJ1-4; D remains ambiguous. The V end lost 3 bases, the J end lost 7 bases, and 15 bases lay between the germline ends. Per the germline V gene, CDR1 is LGHNA and CDR2 is YNFKEQ. There are 15 residues in the CDR3. The DNA for the CDR3 is TGTGCCAGCAGCCAGGAACGGCAGCGGGGTGAAAAACTGTTTTTT. It is translated as CASSQERQRGEKLFF.

The chain has TRBV6-5 and TRBJ1-2, with a weak D call TRBD1 (6 bases). Germline loops: CDR1 MNHEY, CDR2 SVGAGI. Trimming pared 2 bases from V and 3 bases from J, leaving 10 bases between. The CDR3 is 14 amino acids. The chain's CDR3 is CASSYSAGDYGYTF. The CDR3 nucleotides read TGTGCCAGCAGTTACAGCGCAGGGGACTATGGCTACACCTTC.

The chain links TRBV28 to TRBJ2-1; either TRBD1 or TRBD2 may fit D (5 bases each). V lost 5 bases, J lost 10 bases, and 9 bases lay in between. CDR1 is MDHEN and CDR2 is SYDVKM in the germline V gene. This CDR3 has 11 residues. The chain's CDR3 is CASSPWGEQFF. DNA for the CDR3: TGTGCCAGCAGTCCGTGGGGGGAGCAGTTCTTC.